These 22 T cell receptor beta chains came from one sample sequenced in a study of shared clonotypes between healthy human individuals. The protocol was immunoSEQ multiplex PCR, while the TCRdb copy is restricted to in-frame clones and leaves out a portion. Among 2,100,000 or so clones listed, approximately 94% were seen once. The sample comprised naive CD4+ T cells sorted from blood. The subset here: CD45RA+ positively selected. The receptors here all came from a young man in good health.

The gene calls are TRBV6-5 and TRBJ2-7; D might be TRBD1 (6 bases). The CDR3 runs 13 residues. V gave up 2 bases and J gave up 3 bases, with 8 bases separating them. Germline V gene lookup returns CDR1 MNHEY and CDR2 SVGAGI. CDR3 sequence: CASSYGQYYEQYF. The CDR3 DNA follows: TGTGCCAGCAGTTACGGACAGTACTACGAGCAGTACTTC.

The chain uses TRBV10-3 and TRBJ1-3, with 10 bases lining up with TRBD1. This CDR3 has 15 amino acids. The germline V gene encodes CDR1 ENHRY and CDR2 SYGVKD. The junction had 7 bases not matched to a gene; V was cut back by 4 bases and J by 7 bases. The DNA of the CDR3 is TGTGCCATCAGTGGCGACAGGGGGCTCTCGAACACCATATATTTT. Amino acid sequence: CAISGDRGLSNTIYF.

This clone was recorded once. The genes are TRBV30 and TRBJ1-5, with D possibly being TRBD1 (6 bases). CDR1 and CDR2 (germline): GTSNPN, SVGIG (reference sequence). This CDR3 region has 16 residues. V was cut by 3 bases and J by 0 bases, with 15 bases left in between. This CDR3 reads CAWSPNHRVSNQPQHF. CDR3 DNA sequence: TGTGCCTGGAGCCCAAATCACAGGGTTAGCAATCAGCCCCAGCATTTT.

This chain links TRBV25-1 with TRBJ2-7, with 8 nucleotides matching TRBD2. The germline gives CDR1 MGHDK, CDR2 SYGVNS. Germline trimming cut 6 bases from V and 5 bases from J; bases unmatched to any gene: 9. CDR3 length: 14 amino acids. In DNA, the CDR3 is TGTGCCAGCAGGCTATCGGGACTAGGCCACGAGCAGTACTTC. This codes for CASRLSGLGHEQYF.

Worth noting for this clone: The same CDR3 can be traced to other DNA sequences in this sample. V gene TRBV18 combines with J gene TRBJ1-2; D gene ambiguous. Trimming took 3 bases from V and 4 from J, leaving 6 bases between them. Germline V gene data show CDR1 as KGHSH and CDR2 as LQKENI. The CDR3 loop spans 12 amino acids. The DNA of the CDR3 is TGTGCCAGCTCACCCGACCCCTATGGCTACACCTTC. Translated, it gives CASSPDPYGYTF.

This clone turned up a few times. As DNA, the CDR3 is TGTGCCAGCAGCGTAGAGCCAGGGGACGACTATGGCTACACCTTC. Residues: CASSVEPGDDYGYTF. The gene calls are TRBV9 and TRBJ1-2, with D perhaps matching TRBD1 (6 bases). Trimming cost V 0 bases and J 3 bases, with 12 bases left between them. This CDR3 comprises 15 residues. Germline loops: CDR1 SGDLS, CDR2 YYNGEE.

The chain couples TRBV6-4 to TRBJ1-6; 10 bases align to TRBD1. The CDR3 covers 15 residues. Germline V CDR1 and CDR2: MRHNA, SNTAGT. V was pared by 6 bases and J by 10 bases, with 9 bases of the junction left unmatched. This chain's CDR3 is CASRATGGSGSPLHF. The DNA for the CDR3 is TGTGCCAGCAGGGCGACAGGGGGCTCTGGGTCACCCCTCCACTTT.

The rearrangement joins TRBV5-5 to TRBJ2-1; no reliable D call. CDR1 and CDR2 from the germline V gene are SGHKS and YYEKEE (reference sequence). This CDR3 region has 13 residues. The V end lost 0 bases, the J end lost 6 bases, and 7 bases lay between the germline ends. The CDR3, as DNA: TGTGCCAGCAGCTTGGGGGCTATCAATGAGCAGTTCTTC. Translating it yields CASSLGAINEQFF.

This sequence joins TRBV5-6 and TRBJ2-7; 9 nucleotides align to TRBD1. The CDR3 loop spans 14 amino acids. The germline V gene encodes CDR1 SGHDT and CDR2 YYEEEE. After removal of 4 bases from V and 5 bases from J, the junction contained 7 bases not matched to a gene. CDR3 nucleotides: TGTGCCAGCAGCCCGGGACAGGGATGGGACGAGCAGTACTTC. The encoded protein is CASSPGQGWDEQYF.

J is TRBJ1-5 and V is TRBV28; possibly TRBD1 for D (5 bases). Deletions cut 6 bases from V and 3 bases from J, with 18 bases between. The CDR3 extends over 16 amino acids. Per germline, CDR1 MDHEN and CDR2 SYDVKM. The CDR3 reads CASSPRGQGNNQPQHF. The CDR3 nucleotides are TGTGCCAGCAGCCCTCGTGGGCAGGGAAACAATCAGCCCCAGCATTTT. The full variable domain, rest sourced from reference TRBV28 and TRBJ1-5, is DVKVTQSSRYLVKRTGEKVFLECVQDMDHENMFWYRQDPGLGLRLIYFSYDVKMKEKGDIPEGYSVSREKKERFSLILESASTNQTSMYLCASSPRGQGNNQPQHFGDGTRLSIL.

As concerns this clone: In the same sample, other DNA sequences code for this CDR3. The chain couples TRBV9 to TRBJ2-3; D gene ambiguous. This CDR3 has 15 amino acids. The germline V and J ends were trimmed by 0 bases and 0 bases, with 8 bases remaining between them. Germline CDR1 and CDR2: SGDLS and YYNGEE. CDR3 sequence reads: CASSVAGASTDTQYF. CDR3 nucleotide sequence: TGTGCCAGCAGCGTAGCTGGAGCTAGCACAGATACGCAGTATTTT.

J is TRBJ1-5 and V is TRBV7-2; 8 nucleotides match TRBD1. CDR3 length: 16 residues. In germline, CDR1 is SGHTA, CDR2 FQGNSA. The V gene end was trimmed by 3 bases and the J gene end by 3 bases; junction bases not matched to a gene: 7. CDR3 residues: CASSLDGTGLNQPQHF. For the CDR3, the DNA is TGTGCCAGCAGCTTGGACGGGACAGGCCTCAATCAGCCCCAGCATTTT.

The chain carries TRBV4-1 and TRBJ2-3, with unresolved D. CDR1 MGHRA and CDR2 YSYEKL come from the germline V gene. V lost 1 base and J 0 bases, leaving 8 bases between the germline ends. CDR3 length: 15 amino acids. The CDR3 loop reads CASSQGRVSTDTQYF. The CDR3, as DNA: TGCGCCAGCAGCCAAGGACGGGTCAGCACAGATACGCAGTATTTT.

The genes are TRBV10-1 and TRBJ2-1; D uncertain. This CDR3 is 14 amino acids long. Germline CDR1 is WNHNN and CDR2 is SYGVQD (reference sequence). Deletions cut 4 bases from V and 1 base from J, with 8 bases between. Written as DNA, the CDR3 is TGCGCCAGCAGTGTGGGCGGTTCCTACAATGAGCAGTTCTTC. It yields the protein CASSVGGSYNEQFF.

The rearrangement links TRBV25-1 to TRBJ1-1, with 7 bases identical to TRBD1. The V gene's germline CDR1 is MGHDK and CDR2 SYGVNS. This CDR3 has 16 residues. Germline trimming cut 4 bases from V and 1 base from J; bases unmatched to any gene: 9. The CDR3 DNA reads as TGTGCCAGCAGTGCTCCGACAGGGTACAAGAACACTGAAGCTTTCTTT. Protein: CASSAPTGYKNTEAFF.

This chain uses TRBV28 with TRBJ2-2; D gene unclear. This CDR3 is built from 13 residues. The V end was cut by 6 bases, the J end by 6 bases, with 11 bases between. The germline V gene has CDR1 MDHEN and CDR2 SYDVKM. The CDR3 region has the DNA TGTGCCAGCAGCCAAGACAAACCCGGGGAGCTGTTTTTT. This sequence encodes CASSQDKPGELFF.

This clone has only one observation. The rearrangement links TRBV10-1 to TRBJ1-1; D may be TRBD1 (5 bases). V dropped 0 bases and J dropped 2 bases, with 13 bases sitting between them. Germline V gene sequence: CDR1 WNHNN, CDR2 SYGVQD (reference sequence). The CDR3 is 16 amino acids. CDR3 bases: TGCGCCAGCAGTGAGTCTCGTATGGGGGGTAACACTGAAGCTTTCTTT. Protein: CASSESRMGGNTEAFF.

In the case of this clone: The sample contains more than one DNA sequence encoding this CDR3. The chain is built from TRBV7-2 and TRBJ1-1; D possibly corresponds to TRBD1 (6 bases). Germline V CDR1 and CDR2: SGHTA, FQGNSA. The CDR3 consists of 13 residues. V was trimmed by 4 bases and J by 5 bases, leaving 11 bases between them. CDR3 DNA: TGTGCCAGCAGCTCACAGGGAGGGACTGAAGCTTTCTTT. Its translation is CASSSQGGTEAFF.

V usage is TRBV19 and J usage is TRBJ1-4; D is unclear. CDR1 is LNHDA and CDR2 is SQIVND in the germline V gene (reference sequence). There are 14 residues in the CDR3. Trimming shortened V by 9 bases and J by 7 bases, and 18 bases separated the two germline ends. In nucleotides, the CDR3 is TGTGCCAGCAGCGAGCCGCCTTGGAGTGAAAAACTGTTTTTT. Its translation is CASSEPPWSEKLFF.

The rearrangement joins TRBV5-4 to TRBJ2-1; 11 bases map to TRBD2. Germline values: CDR1 SGHNT, CDR2 YYREEE (reference sequence). The CDR3 is 13 residues long. V lost 7 bases, J lost 14 bases, and 11 bases stayed unmatched. CDR3 sequence reads: CASSELAGVPEFF. CDR3 bases: TGTGCCAGCTCCGAACTAGCGGGAGTCCCGGAGTTCTTC.

CDR3 nucleotides: TGCGCCAGCAGCCCCTTCGACAGAGACTCCTACGAGCAGTACTTC. Protein product: CASSPFDRDSYEQYF. The chain recombines TRBV5-1 with TRBJ2-7; a possible D gene is TRBD1 (5 bases). The CDR3 runs 15 residues. V gave up 4 bases and J gave up 0 bases, with 14 bases separating them. CDR1 SGHRS and CDR2 YFSETQ come from the germline V gene.

The CDR3, as DNA: TGTGCCAGCAGCTTAGAAGCTATAAACACCATATATTTT. Amino acid sequence: CASSLEAINTIYF. J is TRBJ1-3 and V is TRBV11-2; D ambiguous. The CDR3 has 13 residues. The V and J ends lost 0 bases and 6 bases respectively, with 6 bases between them. The germline V gene has CDR1 SGHAT and CDR2 FQNNGV. The variable domain in full, completed from reference TRBV11-2 and TRBJ1-3, reads EAGVAQSPRYKIIEKRQSVAFWCNPISGHATLYWYQQILGQGPKLLIQFQNNGVVDDSQLPKDRFSAERLKGVDSTLKIQPAKLEDSAVYLCASSLEAINTIYFGEGSWLTVV.